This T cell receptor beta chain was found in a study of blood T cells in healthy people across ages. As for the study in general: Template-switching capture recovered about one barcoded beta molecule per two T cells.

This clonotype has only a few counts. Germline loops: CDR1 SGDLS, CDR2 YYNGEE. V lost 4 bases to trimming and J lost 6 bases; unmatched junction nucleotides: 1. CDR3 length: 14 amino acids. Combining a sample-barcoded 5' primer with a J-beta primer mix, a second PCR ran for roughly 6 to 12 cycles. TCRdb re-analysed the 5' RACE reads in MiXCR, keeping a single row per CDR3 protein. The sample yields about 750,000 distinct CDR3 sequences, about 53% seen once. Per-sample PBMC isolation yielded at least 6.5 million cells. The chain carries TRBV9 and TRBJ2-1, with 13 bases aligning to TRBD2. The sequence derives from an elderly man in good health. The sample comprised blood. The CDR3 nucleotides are TGTGCCAGCAGCACTAGCGGGAGGGCCAATGAGCAGTTCTTC. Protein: CASSTSGRANEQFF.